This TCR beta chain was captured in a study of beta chain features in type 1 diabetes. Reverse transcription of all isolated RNA meant that expressed TCRB transcripts were sequenced. The data were produced by immunoSEQ multiplex PCR, yet TCRdb's version contains in-frame clones alone and is incomplete. The table records 600,000 to 700,000 clones, around 12% of them present only once. Using CD45RO/CCR7/CD25/CD127/CD95/CD27, CD4+ naive, central memory, regulatory and stem cell-like memory cells were sorted. Study-level findings and limits: PCR could preferentially amplify shorter templates, alike in patients and controls. Within each of all four CD4+ subsets, Type 1 diabetes patients had TCRB CDR3s that were moderately but significantly shorter. For patients, the naive, central memory and Treg TCRB repertoires appeared more alike than for healthy donors.

For this clone: The target antigen is unknown.

CDR3 length: 13 amino acids. V lost 5 bases and J lost 7; bases outside the gene matches: 4. Germline CDR1 reads SGHVS; CDR2 reads FNYEAQ. This sequence joins TRBV7-6 and TRBJ1-4, with TRBD1 identical over 7 bases. This TCR was sampled from a man younger than 40 with type 1 diabetes. Source material: naive CD4+ T cells from blood. The CDR3 is CASSPTGVEKLFF. The CDR3 nucleotides are TGTGCCAGCAGCCCTACAGGGGTTGAAAAACTGTTTTTT. Supplemented by reference TRBV7-6 and TRBJ1-4, the full variable domain reads GAGVSQSPRYKVTKRGQDVALRCDPISGHVSLYWYRQALGQGPEFLTYFNYEAQQDKSGLPNDRFSAERPEGSISTLTIQRTEQRDSAMYRCASSPTGVEKLFFGSGTQLSVL.